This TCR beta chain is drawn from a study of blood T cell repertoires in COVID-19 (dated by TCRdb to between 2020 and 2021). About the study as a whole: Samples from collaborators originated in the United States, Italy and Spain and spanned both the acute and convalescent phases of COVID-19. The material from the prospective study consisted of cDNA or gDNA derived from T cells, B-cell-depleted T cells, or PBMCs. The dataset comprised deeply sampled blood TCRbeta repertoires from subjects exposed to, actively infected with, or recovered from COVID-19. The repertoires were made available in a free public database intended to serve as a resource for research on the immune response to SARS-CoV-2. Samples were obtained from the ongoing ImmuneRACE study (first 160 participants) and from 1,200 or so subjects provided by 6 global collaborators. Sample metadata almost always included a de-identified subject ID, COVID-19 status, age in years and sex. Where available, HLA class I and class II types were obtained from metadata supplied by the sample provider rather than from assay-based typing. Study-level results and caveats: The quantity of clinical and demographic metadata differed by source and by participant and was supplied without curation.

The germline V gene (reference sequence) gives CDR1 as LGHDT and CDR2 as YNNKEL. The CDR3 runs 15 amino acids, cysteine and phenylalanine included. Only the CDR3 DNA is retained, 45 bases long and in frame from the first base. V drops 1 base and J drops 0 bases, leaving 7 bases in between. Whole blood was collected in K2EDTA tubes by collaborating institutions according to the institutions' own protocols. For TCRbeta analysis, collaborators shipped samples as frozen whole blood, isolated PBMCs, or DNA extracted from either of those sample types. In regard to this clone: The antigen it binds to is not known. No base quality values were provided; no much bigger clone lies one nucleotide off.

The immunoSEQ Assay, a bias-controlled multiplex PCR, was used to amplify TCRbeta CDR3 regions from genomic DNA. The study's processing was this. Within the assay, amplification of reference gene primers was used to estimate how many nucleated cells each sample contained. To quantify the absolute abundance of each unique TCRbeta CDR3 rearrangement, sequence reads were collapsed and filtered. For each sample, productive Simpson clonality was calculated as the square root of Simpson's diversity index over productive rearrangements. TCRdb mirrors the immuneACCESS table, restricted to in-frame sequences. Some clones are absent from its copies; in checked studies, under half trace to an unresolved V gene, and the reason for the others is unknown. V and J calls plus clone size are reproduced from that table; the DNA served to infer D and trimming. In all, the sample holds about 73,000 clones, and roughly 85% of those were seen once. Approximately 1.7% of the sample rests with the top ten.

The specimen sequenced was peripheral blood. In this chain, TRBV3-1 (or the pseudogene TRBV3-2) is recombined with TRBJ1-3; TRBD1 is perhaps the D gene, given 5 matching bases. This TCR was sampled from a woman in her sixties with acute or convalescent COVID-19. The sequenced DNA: TGTGCCAGCAGCCAAGTGGGGGGCTCTGGAAACACCATATATTTT. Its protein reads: CASSQVGGSGNTIYF.